The following is a T cell receptor beta chain sequence with its context. The antigen remains undetermined. The source of the sample is a study of regulatory T cells in long-lasting Graves disease. Noted time point: newly diagnosed GD, antithyroid drugs for less than 3 months. From RNA extracted from PBMCs, the TCR library was made. V was shortened by 1 base and J by 7 bases, with 13 bases between the two germline ends. CDR3 length equals 14 residues. Germline values: CDR1 ENHRY, CDR2 SYGVKD. TCR beta libraries were built with iRepertoire HTBI primers and Arm-PCR of CDR3 regions. From the multiplex PCR reads, TCRdb called clonotypes with MiXCR, one entry per CDR3 protein. Of around 420,000 distinct CDR3 sequences in the sample, roughly 16% are singletons; the top ten hold around a fifth. Study-wide results and caveats: Whereas new patients shared 966 public clonotypes, persistent patients shared more, at about 2,500. Small sample size may have lowered accuracy. Persistent disease exhibited a predilection for TRBV28, TRBJ1-2 and TRBJ2-5.

This chain joins TRBV10-3 and TRBJ1-1; D perhaps matches TRBD1 (6 bases). The clonotype originates from a female donor with Graves disease. The sequences come from peripheral blood mononuclear cells (PBMCs), collected at new diagnosis, from a patient treated with antithyroid drugs. CDR3 protein: CAISEWGGQGEAFF. The CDR3 DNA reads as TGTGCCATCAGTGAGTGGGGGGGGCAGGGTGAAGCTTTCTTT.